Detailed here is one T cell receptor (beta chain). Under the authors' procedure: Scientists estimated how many nucleated cells there were by amplifying reference gene primers. Profiled with immunoSEQ multiplex PCR; TCRdb holds only in-frame clones, not every one. The DNA gave D and trimming, while V, J and clone size come from that table. Here the sample spans some 110,000 clones, approximately 81% being singletons. These data come from a study of blood T cell repertoires in COVID-19. Study in general: Sources were T cells, B-cell-depleted T cells, or PBMCs; the material itself was cDNA or gDNA.

The V gene's germline CDR1 is LNHNV and CDR2 YYDKDF (reference sequence). The CDR3 covers 12 residues. V lost 4 bases and J lost 10, with 8 bases in between. The sequenced sample was peripheral blood. The sequence was obtained from a man aged 35-49 years with acute or convalescent COVID-19. The rearrangement uses TRBV15 and TRBJ1-6; D ambiguous. The CDR3 here is CATSTPGSPLHF. CDR3 nucleotide sequence: TGTGCCACCAGCACGCCGGGGTCACCCCTCCACTTT.